The 18 T cell receptor beta chains reported below all come from one sample, sequenced in a study of cytomegalovirus exposure and HLA in healthy donors. With 60 Vbeta and 13 Jbeta primers, the PCR was carried out. Profiling relied on immunoSEQ multiplex PCR, and the TCRdb table lists in-frame clones only, not all of them. Counted here are over 90,000 clones, more than 65% occurring once; the ten biggest clones make up about 9.3%. The specimen sequenced was PBMCs. The receptor source for this set is a woman aged 18-29 years in good health and CMV-seropositive.

The chain recombines TRBV5-1 with TRBJ2-6, with 8 bases aligning to TRBD1. Germline V gene data show CDR1 as SGHRS and CDR2 as YFSETQ. The CDR3 length is 19 residues. Germline trimming cut 3 bases from V and 1 base from J; bases unmatched to any gene: 12. The CDR3 reads CASSSNRDRRASGANVLTF. CDR3 nucleotide sequence: TGCGCCAGCAGCTCCAATAGGGACAGGCGAGCTTCTGGGGCCAACGTCCTGACTTTC.

This sequence joins TRBV11-2 and TRBJ2-3, with TRBD2 matching over 12 bases. From germline, CDR1 is SGHAT and CDR2 FQNNGV. This CDR3 has 16 amino acids. V lost 0 bases to trimming and J lost 9 bases; unmatched junction nucleotides: 7. CDR3 coding DNA: TGTGCCAGCAGCTTAGAGGTGACTAGCGGGAGCAGGACGCAGTATTTT. This codes for CASSLEVTSGSRTQYF.

The rearrangement joins TRBV7-2 to TRBJ2-7; 16 nucleotides align to TRBD2. J lost 7 bases, V lost 1 base, and 13 bases had no gene match. Germline CDR1 reads SGHTA; CDR2 reads FQGNSA. The CDR3 length is 19 residues. CDR3 in DNA: TGTGCCAGCAGCTTAGGGCTGGGACTAGCGGGAGGGTTGGGGGAGGAGCAGTACTTC. Amino acids: CASSLGLGLAGGLGEEQYF.

A single count supports this clone. This rearrangement joins TRBV5-1 to TRBJ1-4, with D unclear. This CDR3 comprises 15 residues. Looked up from germline, CDR1 is SGHRS and CDR2 is YFSETQ. V was pared by 2 bases and J by 7 bases, with 15 bases between. CDR3 in amino acids: CASSLRGIELEKLFF. DNA of the CDR3: TGCGCCAGCAGCTTAAGAGGAATAGAGCTTGAAAAACTGTTTTTT.

In its sample, this clone was seen a few times. This rearrangement joins TRBV4-2 to TRBJ2-1; tentative D call: TRBD2 (6 bases). The CDR3 extends over 14 amino acids. The V and J ends lost 3 bases and 5 bases respectively, with 11 bases between them. CDR1 LGHNA and CDR2 YNFKEQ come from the germline V gene. For the CDR3, the DNA is TGTGCCAGCAGCCATGCGGAGGGGCACAATGAGCAGTTCTTC. As protein: CASSHAEGHNEQFF.

The rearrangement joins TRBV7-9 to TRBJ2-7; 9 positions agree with TRBD2. CDR3 length: 15 residues. The germline V gene has CDR1 SEHNR and CDR2 FQNEAQ (reference sequence). The J segment lost 5 bases and the V segment lost 5 bases, leaving 10 bases of the junction unmatched. The CDR3 DNA reads TGTGCCAGCAGCCCTAGGAGCGGGAGGTATGACGAGCAGTACTTC. Protein sequence: CASSPRSGRYDEQYF.

This clone has more than one count but fewer than ten. This chain uses TRBV6-1 with TRBJ2-7; 8 bases fit TRBD2. Germline trimming cut 6 bases from V and 2 bases from J; bases unmatched to any gene: 9. There are 15 residues in the CDR3. Germline assignment: CDR1 MNHNS and CDR2 SASEGT. The CDR3 spells CASSAQRRGAYEQYF. The CDR3 DNA sequence: TGTGCCAGCAGCGCCCAGCGGCGGGGGGCCTACGAGCAGTACTTC.

This clone was seen once. V gene TRBV27 combines with J gene TRBJ2-2; 14 positions agree with TRBD2. The germline gives CDR1 MNHEY, CDR2 SMNVEV (reference sequence). The CDR3 loop spans 20 amino acids. Trimming removed 3 bases from V and 6 bases from J; junction bases left unmatched: 15. The CDR3 sequence is CASSLSFPAGLAGGPGELFF. CDR3 bases: TGTGCCAGCAGTTTGAGCTTCCCGGCCGGACTAGCGGGAGGCCCCGGGGAGCTGTTTTTT.

The chain joins TRBV2 to TRBJ2-2; 9 bases line up with TRBD2. This CDR3 has 18 residues. Germline values: CDR1 SNHLY, CDR2 FYNNEI. Trimming cost V 6 bases and J 7 bases; bases outside gene matches: 18. The CDR3 loop reads CASSDGSGGGGRGGELFF. The DNA of the CDR3 is TGTGCCAGCAGCGACGGCTCCGGCGGGGGGGGCCGAGGCGGGGAGCTGTTTTTT.

The genes are TRBV19 and TRBJ1-1; tentative D call: TRBD1 (5 bases). The CDR3 is made up of 14 amino acids. Trimming removed 7 bases from V and 0 bases from J, with 12 bases in between. From germline, CDR1 is LNHDA and CDR2 SQIVND (reference sequence). The CDR3 coding sequence is TGTGCCAGTAACTCTCAGGGAATGAACACTGAAGCTTTCTTT. It encodes CASNSQGMNTEAFF.

The chain uses TRBV5-8 and TRBJ1-2, with 7 bases lining up with TRBD1. Germline CDR1 and CDR2: SGHTS and YDEGEE. V lost 6 bases and J lost 4; bases outside the gene matches: 6. This CDR3 has 13 residues. This chain's CDR3 is CASTYDRVYGYTF. The CDR3 bases are TGTGCCAGCACCTACGACAGGGTCTATGGCTACACCTTC.

The V call is TRBV28, the J call TRBJ2-7; 10 nucleotides align to TRBD2. The V gene end was trimmed by 0 bases and the J gene end by 3 bases; junction bases not matched to a gene: 11. Germline values: CDR1 MDHEN, CDR2 SYDVKM. This CDR3 contains 18 residues. CDR3: CASSLWGPSGSRGYEQYF. The CDR3 DNA sequence: TGTGCCAGCAGTTTATGGGGCCCTAGCGGGAGTAGGGGCTACGAGCAGTACTTC.

This clone was seen only a few times. V is TRBV18 and J is TRBJ2-1; tentatively, D is TRBD1 (6 bases). The CDR3 is 15 amino acids. CDR1 and CDR2 (germline): KGHSH, LQKENI. Trimming pared 3 bases from V and 5 bases from J, leaving 14 bases between. DNA for the CDR3: TGTGCCAGCTCACCGGGCAGGGGCCCCAACAATGAGCAGTTCTTC. This codes for CASSPGRGPNNEQFF.

The chain couples TRBV6-5 to TRBJ2-3; a weak D match, TRBD2 (6 bases). The germline gives CDR1 MNHEY, CDR2 SVGAGI. This CDR3 is 11 amino acids long. Trimming removed 8 bases at V and 9 bases at J, with 12 bases between. DNA for the CDR3: TGTGCCAGCCTTTGGGGGAGGACGCAGTATTTT. Protein sequence: CASLWGRTQYF.

This clone occurred a few times. The V gene is TRBV19, the J gene TRBJ2-7; 12 bases agree with TRBD1. Germline loops: CDR1 LNHDA, CDR2 SQIVND (reference sequence). This CDR3 is built from 15 residues. Trimming removed 6 bases from V and 2 bases from J; junction bases left unmatched: 5. The CDR3 DNA sequence: TGTGCCAGTAGCCGGGGGGACAGGGGGCCCTACGAGCAGTACTTC. Translation gives CASSRGDRGPYEQYF.

The rearrangement links TRBV28 to TRBJ2-5; D uncertain. CDR3 length: 13 residues. In germline, CDR1 is MDHEN, CDR2 SYDVKM. Trimming removed 3 bases at V and 5 bases at J, with 10 bases between. The CDR3 loop is CASSFAGWETQYF. The CDR3 DNA is TGTGCCAGCAGTTTTGCAGGATGGGAGACCCAGTACTTC.

This clone was counted only a few times. The chain couples TRBV10-2 to TRBJ2-7; tentatively, D is TRBD1 (6 bases). The CDR3 is made up of 14 amino acids. Trimming took off 8 bases at V and 3 bases at J, with 17 bases between the two ends. Germline CDR1 and CDR2: WSHSY and SAAADI. CDR3 amino acids: CASGPDRRYYEQYF. The CDR3 nucleotides are TGCGCCAGCGGCCCTGACAGGAGATACTACGAGCAGTACTTC.

This chain uses TRBV10-2 with TRBJ1-5; D gene ambiguous. Germline V gene sequence: CDR1 WSHSY, CDR2 SAAADI. V lost 7 bases and J lost 4, with 14 bases in between. This CDR3 comprises 14 residues. CDR3 protein: CASKNGEYNQPQHF. CDR3 bases: TGCGCCAGCAAGAACGGGGAGTATAATCAGCCCCAGCATTTT.